What follows are 9 T cell receptor beta chains derived from one specimen sequenced in a study of T cells in Graves' hyperthyroidism and ophthalmopathy. Amplification yielded TCR beta CDR3 regions, with RNA transcripts as the source. Carried out on the TCR CDR3, a first-round RT-PCR used the HTBI primer set. TCRdb fed the multiplex PCR reads into MiXCR, producing one record per CDR3 protein. Among 500,000 to 550,000 distinct CDR3 sequences listed, less than 25% were seen once. Sequenced material: blood. These receptors were collected from a young man with Graves' hyperthyroidism.

This clonotype came up a few times. The chain uses TRBV12-5 and TRBJ2-4; D gene ambiguous. V gave up 2 bases and J gave up 2 bases, with 7 bases separating them. Germline V gene lookup returns CDR1 LGHNT and CDR2 FRNRAP. The CDR3 consists of 14 residues. The chain's CDR3 is CASGLSGSKNIQYF. The DNA for the CDR3 is TGTGCTAGTGGTTTGAGTGGGTCCAAAAACATTCAGTACTTC.

This clonotype turned up a few times. The junction does not match germline at one end; this may be a read error. J is TRBJ1-1 and V is TRBV27; possible D gene TRBD1, 5 bases. Germline assignment: CDR1 MNHEY and CDR2 SMNVEV (reference sequence). CDR3 size: 14 residues. CDR3 coding DNA: TGTGCCAGCAGATGGGGCGCGTTGAATACTGAAGCTTTCTTT. It translates to CASRWGALNTEAFF.

This clonotype was picked up many times. This rearrangement joins TRBV12-3 or TRBV12-4 to TRBJ1-1, with 7 bases matching TRBD1. The CDR3 contains 19 residues. V lost 1 base, J lost 0 bases, and 14 bases stayed unmatched. For the CDR3, the DNA is TGTGCCAGCAGTTTAGAAATCAGGGGGGCAGGGACTGTGAACACTGAAGCTTTCTTT. This translates into CASSLEIRGAGTVNTEAFF.

This clonotype showed up just a few times. The chain joins TRBV7-8 to TRBJ2-2, with 8 bases fitting TRBD1. The CDR3 has 15 residues. With 6 bases clipped from V and 7 bases from J, the junction kept 10 bases outside the gene matches. CDR1 is SGHVS, CDR2 FQNEAQ, per germline. In nucleotides, the CDR3 is TGTGCCAGCAGTTCGTGGACAGGGCATGACGGGGAGCTGTTTTTT. Protein product: CASSSWTGHDGELFF.

This clonotype was recorded at least ten times. The chain employs TRBV4-1 and TRBJ1-2, with D possibly matching TRBD1 (6 bases). Deletions cut 1 base from V and 2 bases from J, with 11 bases between. The CDR3 contains 15 residues. Germline lookup yields CDR1 MGHRA and CDR2 YSYEKL. The CDR3 DNA sequence: TGCGCCAGCAGCCAAGTTAGGGGGTCGAACTATGGCTACACCTTC. Residues: CASSQVRGSNYGYTF.

This clonotype was counted ten times or more. This sequence joins TRBV19 and TRBJ1-2; D is unclear. Germline assignment: CDR1 LNHDA and CDR2 SQIVND (reference sequence). The CDR3 is 14 amino acids. Trimming took 2 bases from V and 5 from J, leaving 12 bases between them. The CDR3 region has the DNA TGTGCCAGTAGTATACTCGGGATAGGGTATGGCTACACCTTC. As protein: CASSILGIGYGYTF. Full variable domain (remainder filled in from reference TRBV19 and TRBJ1-2): DGGITQSPKYLFRKEGQNVTLSCEQNLNHDAMYWYRQDPGQGLRLIYYSQIVNDFQKGDIAEGYSVSREKKESFPLTVTSAQKNPTAFYLCASSILGIGYGYTFGSGTRLTVV.

This clonotype was observed at least ten times. The rearrangement joins TRBV5-1 to TRBJ2-7, with 8 positions matching TRBD1. The V and J ends lost 4 bases and 2 bases, in that order; junction bases with no gene match: 5. CDR1 and CDR2 (germline): SGHRS, YFSETQ. The CDR3 contains 14 residues. The CDR3 is CASSGGQAPYEQYF. For the CDR3, the DNA is TGCGCCAGCAGCGGGGGACAGGCCCCCTACGAGCAGTACTTC.

V is TRBV12-3 or TRBV12-4 and J is TRBJ2-5, with TRBD1 matching over 9 bases. The CDR3 has 14 residues. V shed 5 bases, J shed 5 bases, and the junction held 6 bases outside the gene matches. The CDR3: CASSPTGTGETQYF. The CDR3, as DNA: TGTGCCAGCAGTCCAACCGGGACAGGGGAGACCCAGTACTTC.

This clonotype showed up many times. J is TRBJ1-5 and V is TRBV19, with TRBD1 as a possible D gene (6 bases). The germline V gene has CDR1 LNHDA and CDR2 SQIVND (reference sequence). The V end lost 5 bases, the J end lost 5 bases, and 13 bases lay between the germline ends. The CDR3 has 14 amino acids. The CDR3 DNA reads TGTGCCAGTAGTTCGCCGGGGGCCCATCAGCCCCAGCATTTT. It encodes CASSSPGAHQPQHF. Together with reference TRBV19 and TRBJ1-5, the CDR3 gives the full variable domain: DGGITQSPKYLFRKEGQNVTLSCEQNLNHDAMYWYRQDPGQGLRLIYYSQIVNDFQKGDIAEGYSVSREKKESFPLTVTSAQKNPTAFYLCASSSPGAHQPQHFGDGTRLSIL.